The rows below give T cell receptor beta chains drawn from one sample of a study of T cells in Graves' hyperthyroidism and ophthalmopathy. Each CDR3 protein gets one entry after TCRdb re-called the multiplex PCR reads with MiXCR. The table has about 420,000 distinct CDR3 sequences, roughly 13% seen once. Sequencing input: blood. Receptor source: a woman between 18 and 29 years old with Graves' hyperthyroidism. Both conserved end residues are part of each CDR3. Each record gives: D gene, V gene, clone size, J gene, CDR3 DNA, CDR3 protein. D genes are given only for firm matches. Size is stated for part of the rows, as once, few or many counts, or as a class when the clone is expanded.

d_call: -; v_call: TRBV30; clone_size: -; j_call: TRBJ2-1; cdr3_nt: TGTGCCTGGGAGGGCTTTAGTGGCAATGAGCAGTTCTTC; cdr3_aa: CAWEGFSGNEQFF
d_call: -; v_call: TRBV5-1; clone_size: few; j_call: TRBJ2-5; cdr3_nt: TGCGCCAGCAGTTTGGAATTTGCAGAGACCCAGTACTTC; cdr3_aa: CASSLEFAETQYF
d_call: TRBD2; v_call: TRBV28; clone_size: -; j_call: TRBJ2-1; cdr3_nt: TGTGCCAGCAGTTTAAGGGGACTAGCGGGACGGGGGCAGTTCTTC; cdr3_aa: CASSLRGLAGRGQFF
d_call: TRBD1; v_call: TRBV27; clone_size: few; j_call: TRBJ2-3; cdr3_nt: TGTGCCAGCAGTTTCACCCTCCCGGGACAGGGGTACACAGATACGCAGTATTTT; cdr3_aa: CASSFTLPGQGYTDTQYF
d_call: -; v_call: TRBV12-3/TRBV12-4; clone_size: many; j_call: TRBJ2-7; cdr3_nt: TGTGCCAGCAGTTTAATCTTAGCGACCAGCTCCTACGAGCAGTACTTC; cdr3_aa: CASSLILATSSYEQYF
d_call: TRBD1; v_call: TRBV6-1; clone_size: few; j_call: TRBJ2-3; cdr3_nt: TGTGCCAGCAGTGAACAGACAGGGGGGACAGATACGCAGTATTTT; cdr3_aa: CASSEQTGGTDTQYF
d_call: TRBD1; v_call: TRBV5-6; clone_size: medium-sized; j_call: TRBJ1-1; cdr3_nt: TGTGCCAGCAGCGGTGACAGGGGGCGGAACACTGAAGCTTTCTTT; cdr3_aa: CASSGDRGRNTEAFF
d_call: -; v_call: TRBV20-1; clone_size: many; j_call: TRBJ2-1; cdr3_nt: TGCAGTGCGAATGGGGGGAATGAGCAGTTCTTC; cdr3_aa: CSANGGNEQFF
d_call: -; v_call: TRBV28; clone_size: many; j_call: TRBJ1-1; cdr3_nt: TGTGCCAGCAGTCTGGGTTTGCGGGGTGAGGGATTCTTT; cdr3_aa: CASSLGLRGEGFF
d_call: TRBD1; v_call: TRBV11-2; clone_size: many; j_call: TRBJ1-4; cdr3_nt: TGTGCCAGCAGCCCGGTGGGACAGGGACATCATGAAAAACTGTTTTTT; cdr3_aa: CASSPVGQGHHEKLFF
d_call: -; v_call: TRBV11-2; clone_size: many; j_call: TRBJ2-7; cdr3_nt: TGTGCCAGCAGCTTAGTCAGGGTTACCTACGAGCAGTACTTC; cdr3_aa: CASSLVRVTYEQYF
d_call: TRBD2; v_call: TRBV5-6; clone_size: -; j_call: TRBJ2-3; cdr3_nt: TGTGCCAGCAGCTTTACTAGCGGGAGTGGGTCTAGCACAGATACGCAGTATTTT; cdr3_aa: CASSFTSGSGSSTDTQYF
d_call: -; v_call: TRBV20-1; clone_size: many; j_call: TRBJ2-1; cdr3_nt: TGCAGTGCTCCGATATTGGATACCTACAATGAGCAGTTCTTC; cdr3_aa: CSAPILDTYNEQFF
d_call: -; v_call: TRBV20-1; clone_size: many; j_call: TRBJ2-7; cdr3_nt: TGCAGTGCTAATGGGGGCTACGAGCAGTACTTC; cdr3_aa: CSANGGYEQYF
d_call: TRBD1; v_call: TRBV3-1; clone_size: many; j_call: TRBJ1-1; cdr3_nt: TGTGCCAGCAGCCAAGAAATAAGGGACAGCCCTGAAGCTTTCTTT; cdr3_aa: CASSQEIRDSPEAFF
d_call: -; v_call: TRBV28; clone_size: many; j_call: TRBJ2-1; cdr3_nt: TGTGCCAGCAGTCTCTCCCAGAGGGGGGAGTTCTTC; cdr3_aa: CASSLSQRGEFF
d_call: TRBD2; v_call: TRBV10-3; clone_size: many; j_call: TRBJ2-1; cdr3_nt: TGTGCCATCAGCGGGAGGCCGAGTAATGAGCAGTTCTTC; cdr3_aa: CAISGRPSNEQFF
d_call: -; v_call: TRBV3-1; clone_size: many; j_call: TRBJ1-1; cdr3_nt: TGTGCCAGCAGCCAAGGACAGGCCACTGAAGCTTTCTTT; cdr3_aa: CASSQGQATEAFF
d_call: TRBD1; v_call: TRBV7-2; clone_size: -; j_call: TRBJ2-6; cdr3_nt: TGTGCCAGCAGCTTTACTGGGACCGGGACAGTTTCCTCTGGGGCCAACGTCCTGACTTTC; cdr3_aa: CASSFTGTGTVSSGANVLTF
d_call: -; v_call: TRBV28; clone_size: -; j_call: TRBJ2-7; cdr3_nt: TGTGCCAGCACAGGCAGCCTGGTAAGGAGGCAGTACTTC; cdr3_aa: CASTGSLVRRQYF
d_call: -; v_call: TRBV29-1; clone_size: -; j_call: TRBJ2-1; cdr3_nt: TGCAGCGGCTCTCTGCGGTCCTACAATGAGCAGTTCTTC; cdr3_aa: CSGSLRSYNEQFF
d_call: TRBD2; v_call: TRBV4-3; clone_size: -; j_call: TRBJ2-7; cdr3_nt: TGCGCCAGCAGCCAAGAGGCGGGACTAGGTAGCGAGCAGTACTTC; cdr3_aa: CASSQEAGLGSEQYF
d_call: -; v_call: TRBV6-1; clone_size: few; j_call: TRBJ1-2; cdr3_nt: TGTGCCAGCAGTGAAGCATCGCGGCAGGGAAATGGCTACACCTTC; cdr3_aa: CASSEASRQGNGYTF
d_call: -; v_call: TRBV2; clone_size: -; j_call: TRBJ1-1; cdr3_nt: TGTGCCAGCAGTTCACGGGGGGGCGGCACTGAAGCTTTCTTT; cdr3_aa: CASSSRGGGTEAFF
d_call: -; v_call: TRBV7-9; clone_size: -; j_call: TRBJ2-5; cdr3_nt: TGTGCCAGCAGGTTGAAAGAGACCCAGTACTTC; cdr3_aa: CASRLKETQYF
d_call: TRBD1; v_call: TRBV15; clone_size: -; j_call: TRBJ1-3; cdr3_nt: TGTGCCACCAGCAAAGACAGGGGACCTGGAAACACCATATATTTT; cdr3_aa: CATSKDRGPGNTIYF
d_call: TRBD1; v_call: TRBV12-3/TRBV12-4; clone_size: many; j_call: TRBJ1-3; cdr3_nt: TGTGCCAGCAGTCCGAACAGGGGACCCGGCGCTGGAAACACCATATATTTT; cdr3_aa: CASSPNRGPGAGNTIYF
d_call: TRBD1; v_call: TRBV11-1; clone_size: many; j_call: TRBJ2-5; cdr3_nt: TGTGCCAACAGCCTACAGGGACAGGGAATAAGAGAGACCCAGTACTTC; cdr3_aa: CANSLQGQGIRETQYF
d_call: TRBD2; v_call: TRBV20-1; clone_size: few; j_call: TRBJ2-1; cdr3_nt: TGCAGTGCTTTAGCGGGAGGGCCATACAATAAGCAGTTCTTC; cdr3_aa: CSALAGGPYNKQFF
d_call: TRBD2; v_call: TRBV5-1; clone_size: few; j_call: TRBJ2-5; cdr3_nt: TGCGCCAGCAGCCCACCCGGGGGGGGCCAAGAGACCCAGTACTTC; cdr3_aa: CASSPPGGGQETQYF
d_call: -; v_call: TRBV6-5; clone_size: many; j_call: TRBJ1-2; cdr3_nt: TGTGCCAGCAGTTACTCGGGCGGTAACTATGGCTACACCTTC; cdr3_aa: CASSYSGGNYGYTF
d_call: -; v_call: TRBV7-2; clone_size: many; j_call: TRBJ1-5; cdr3_nt: TGTGCCAGCAGCTTAGTCGCGGGACCCCAGCCCCAGCATTTT; cdr3_aa: CASSLVAGPQPQHF
d_call: -; v_call: TRBV30; clone_size: many; j_call: TRBJ1-5; cdr3_nt: TGTGCCTGGAGTCGGGGGGAGGATCAGCCCCAGCATTTT; cdr3_aa: CAWSRGEDQPQHF
d_call: -; v_call: TRBV20-1; clone_size: many; j_call: TRBJ1-5; cdr3_nt: TGCAGTGCTAGAGAACCCAATCAGCCCCAGCATTTT; cdr3_aa: CSAREPNQPQHF
d_call: -; v_call: TRBV18; clone_size: many; j_call: TRBJ1-1; cdr3_nt: TGTGCCAGCTCACCACCAGGGCGGGCGGTGGGGAACACTGAAGCTTTCTTT; cdr3_aa: CASSPPGRAVGNTEAFF
d_call: -; v_call: TRBV11-2; clone_size: many; j_call: TRBJ2-5; cdr3_nt: TGTGCCAGCAGCGGGCTAGGGGGACAACAAGAGACCCAGTACTTC; cdr3_aa: CASSGLGGQQETQYF
d_call: -; v_call: TRBV28; clone_size: many; j_call: TRBJ2-7; cdr3_nt: TGTGCCAGCAGTGAAACCGGGACAAATACCTACGAGCAGTACTTC; cdr3_aa: CASSETGTNTYEQYF
d_call: -; v_call: TRBV15; clone_size: many; j_call: TRBJ1-5; cdr3_nt: TGTGCCACCAGCAGAGCGGGAGATAGTGGCAATCAGCCCCAGCATTTT; cdr3_aa: CATSRAGDSGNQPQHF
d_call: TRBD2; v_call: TRBV7-9; clone_size: few; j_call: TRBJ2-7; cdr3_nt: TGTGCCAGCAGCTTAGCTACGGGAGGGCCCTACGAGCAGTACTTC; cdr3_aa: CASSLATGGPYEQYF
d_call: -; v_call: TRBV18; clone_size: many; j_call: TRBJ1-3; cdr3_nt: TGTGCCAGCTCACCCGGGCCGAGCTCTGGAAACACCATATATTTT; cdr3_aa: CASSPGPSSGNTIYF
d_call: TRBD2; v_call: TRBV18; clone_size: few; j_call: TRBJ2-1; cdr3_nt: TGTGCCAGCTCAATAGGACTAGCGGTAGCTAATGAGCAGTTCTTC; cdr3_aa: CASSIGLAVANEQFF
d_call: TRBD1; v_call: TRBV4-3; clone_size: many; j_call: TRBJ2-7; cdr3_nt: TGCGCCAGCAGCGTACAAGGACAGGGGGACTACGAGCAGTACTTC; cdr3_aa: CASSVQGQGDYEQYF
d_call: TRBD2; v_call: TRBV7-2; clone_size: -; j_call: TRBJ2-3; cdr3_nt: TGTGCCAGCAGCCTTAGGACTAGCGGGTTCATAGATACGCAGTATTTT; cdr3_aa: CASSLRTSGFIDTQYF
d_call: -; v_call: TRBV11-2; clone_size: many; j_call: TRBJ2-7; cdr3_nt: TGTGCCAGCAGCTTGGAGGGATTCGGCGAGCAGTACTTC; cdr3_aa: CASSLEGFGEQYF
d_call: TRBD2; v_call: TRBV5-1; clone_size: many; j_call: TRBJ2-7; cdr3_nt: TGCGCCAGCAGCTTGGAACTAGCGTCGGACGAGCAGTACTTC; cdr3_aa: CASSLELASDEQYF
d_call: TRBD2; v_call: TRBV28; clone_size: many; j_call: TRBJ2-7; cdr3_nt: TGTGCCAGCAGTCCAAGACTAGCGGAGATCTCCTACGAGCAGTACTTC; cdr3_aa: CASSPRLAEISYEQYF
d_call: -; v_call: TRBV12-3/TRBV12-4; clone_size: many; j_call: TRBJ2-3; cdr3_nt: TGTGCCAGCAGCCCTCAGTTTGGAGGGTTGGATACGCAGTATTTT; cdr3_aa: CASSPQFGGLDTQYF